The 27 T cell receptor beta chains below come from one sample, sequenced in a study of cytomegalovirus exposure and HLA in healthy donors (dated by TCRdb to about 2017). The library was prepared using the immunoSEQ multiplex PCR assay. The multiplex PCR relied on a mix of 60 forward primers for TCR Vbeta segments and 13 reverse primers for TCR Jbeta segments. TCRdb's version of the immuneACCESS table is confined to in-frame rearrangements and falls short of the full clone set. An unresolved V gene accounts for under half of the shortfall where checked; the remainder is of unknown origin. This sample comprises roughly 100,000 clones, around 70% of them detected only once. Of the sample, roughly a tenth falls within the top ten clones. Sequencing was done on a sample of PBMCs. Receptors were obtained from a middle-aged man in good health and CMV-seropositive.

The CDR3 loop is CASSVAGEQYF. The DNA of the CDR3 is TGTGCCAGCAGCGTAGCGGGGGAGCAGTACTTC. This chain uses TRBV11-2 with TRBJ2-7; 8 bases fit TRBD2. V dropped 5 bases and J dropped 7; count of bases not matched to a gene: 1. This CDR3 is built from 11 residues. Germline CDR1 and CDR2: SGHAT and FQNNGV.

This chain joins TRBV7-9 and TRBJ1-2; tentative D call: TRBD1 (5 bases). V gave up 3 bases and J gave up 4 bases, with 9 bases separating them. Germline V gene data show CDR1 as SEHNR and CDR2 as FQNEAQ (reference sequence). This CDR3 comprises 13 residues. The CDR3 sequence: CASSFGGVYGYTF. In DNA form, the CDR3 reads TGTGCCAGCAGCTTCGGGGGGGTCTATGGCTACACCTTC. Looking up the rest from reference TRBV7-9 and TRBJ1-2 gives the full variable domain: DTGVSQNPRHKITKRGQNVTFRCDPISEHNRLYWYRQTLGQGPEFLTYFQNEAQLEKSRLLSDRFSAERPKGSFSTLEIQRTEQGDSAMYLCASSFGGVYGYTFGSGTRLTVV.

V usage is TRBV7-2 and J usage is TRBJ2-5; unclear D gene. The CDR3 has 13 amino acids. Trimming took off 6 bases at V and 5 bases at J, with 13 bases between the two ends. Germline V gene data show CDR1 as SGHTA and CDR2 as FQGNSA. As DNA, the CDR3 is TGTGCCAGCAGTAAACCCCCGAGGGAGACCCAGTACTTC. Translated, it gives CASSKPPRETQYF.

V usage is TRBV27 and J usage is TRBJ2-7; 9 positions agree with TRBD2. J gave up 3 bases and V 6 bases, and 0 bases lay outside the gene matches. Germline V gene sequence: CDR1 MNHEY, CDR2 SMNVEV (reference sequence). The CDR3 runs to 12 residues. CDR3 DNA sequence: TGTGCCAGCAGGACTAGCGGCTACGAGCAGTACTTC. It yields the protein CASRTSGYEQYF.

Turning to this clone: At one end, the junction sequence differs from germline, possibly due to a read error. In the same sample, other DNA sequences code for this CDR3. This chain links TRBV13 with TRBJ1-1; D unresolved. CDR3 length equals 13 residues. Germline V lookup: CDR1 PRHDT, CDR2 FYEKMQ (reference sequence). The CDR3 sequence is CASSLLGWGEAFF. The CDR3 coding sequence is TGTGCCAGCAGCCTACTAGGTTGGGGTGAAGCCTTCTTT.

A few counts support this clone. V usage is TRBV27 and J usage is TRBJ1-1; 7 nucleotides agree with TRBD1. Germline values: CDR1 MNHEY, CDR2 SMNVEV (reference sequence). The CDR3 contains 13 residues. J was trimmed by 5 bases and V by 2 bases; bases with no gene match: 2. Here the CDR3 DNA reads TGTGCCAGCAGTTTACACAGGGGAACTGAAGCTTTCTTT. It translates to CASSLHRGTEAFF.

V gene TRBV14 combines with J gene TRBJ1-3; D might be TRBD1 (6 bases). Germline lookup yields CDR1 SGHDN and CDR2 FVKESK. The CDR3 runs 16 residues. V lost 0 bases and J 3 bases, leaving 12 bases between the germline ends. CDR3 residues: CASSQDAGANGNTIYF. DNA for the CDR3: TGTGCCAGCAGCCAAGATGCAGGGGCGAATGGAAACACCATATATTTT.

This chain joins TRBV6-1 and TRBJ1-2; tentatively, D is TRBD1 (5 bases). V was pared by 2 bases and J by 4 bases, with 8 bases between. The CDR3 length is 13 residues. The V gene's germline CDR1 is MNHNS and CDR2 SASEGT. The CDR3 loop is CASSEQGVYGYTF. The CDR3 DNA sequence: TGTGCCAGCAGTGAACAAGGGGTCTATGGCTACACCTTC.

The chain combines TRBV19 with TRBJ1-5; D is uncertain. The ends were cut back, 7 bases at V and 4 bases at J, with 17 bases in the middle. Per germline, CDR1 LNHDA and CDR2 SQIVND (reference sequence). The CDR3 has 15 residues. The CDR3, as DNA: TGTGCCAGTACCGGGTTAAACGCGGGGAATCAGCCCCAGCATTTT. Amino acid sequence: CASTGLNAGNQPQHF.

This sequence joins TRBV7-2 and TRBJ2-3; TRBD2 aligns across 7 bases. CDR1 and CDR2 from the germline V gene are SGHTA and FQGNSA. V shed 0 bases and J 3 bases; nucleotides not matched to a gene: 3. CDR3 length: 15 amino acids. In DNA form, the CDR3 reads TGTGCCAGCAGCTTAGCGCCAGCGGGAACAGATACGCAGTATTTT. It yields the protein CASSLAPAGTDTQYF. Using reference TRBV7-2 and TRBJ2-3 for the parts outside the CDR3, the full variable domain is GAGVSQSPSNKVTEKGKDVELRCDPISGHTALYWYRQSLGQGLEFLIYFQGNSAPDKSGLPSDRFSAERTGGSVSTLTIQRTQQEDSAVYLCASSLAPAGTDTQYFGPGTRLTVL.

This rearrangement joins TRBV6-5 to TRBJ1-2, with TRBD1 identical over 10 bases. The germline V gene encodes CDR1 MNHEY and CDR2 SVGAGI. The CDR3 is 16 residues long. V shed 4 bases and J 5 bases; nucleotides not matched to a gene: 10. The CDR3 DNA sequence: TGTGCCAGCAGTTCGCGAACGGAGGGACAGGGGTATGGCTACACCTTC. Protein sequence: CASSSRTEGQGYGYTF.

The CDR3: CASSLAGTENEKLFF. The CDR3 DNA follows: TGTGCCAGCAGCCTTGCCGGGACAGAAAATGAAAAACTGTTTTTT. This sequence joins TRBV5-4 and TRBJ1-4; TRBD1 matches 7 bases. The germline CDR1 and CDR2 sequences are SGHNT and YYREEE (reference sequence). The CDR3 spans 15 residues. V gave up 4 bases and J gave up 5 bases; unmatched junction bases: 8.

The chain links TRBV5-4 to TRBJ2-3, with D possibly matching TRBD2 (6 bases). This CDR3 spans 16 amino acids. The ends were cut back, 2 bases at V and 0 bases at J, with 13 bases in the middle. CDR1 is SGHNT and CDR2 is YYREEE in the germline V gene (reference sequence). The CDR3 is CASSFVQRASTDTQYF. The CDR3 region has the DNA TGTGCCAGCAGCTTTGTGCAGCGGGCTAGCACAGATACGCAGTATTTT.

This clone was counted between two and nine times. This chain links TRBV30 with TRBJ1-5, with D uncertain. The CDR3 covers 13 residues. The germline CDR1 and CDR2 sequences are GTSNPN and SVGIG (reference sequence). Trimming stripped 2 bases from V and 7 bases from J, with 12 bases between. The CDR3 reads CAWSPGYGQPQHF. CDR3 nucleotides: TGTGCCTGGAGTCCGGGGTATGGCCAGCCCCAGCATTTT. Variable domain in full (rest from reference TRBV30 and TRBJ1-5): SQTIHQWPATLVQPVGSPLSLECTVEGTSNPNLYWYRQAAGRGLQLLFYSVGIGQISSEVPQNLSASRPQDRQFILSSKKLLLSDSGFYLCAWSPGYGQPQHFGDGTRLSIL.

This clone has more than one count but fewer than ten. This rearrangement joins TRBV29-1 to TRBJ2-5; D gene uncertain. Deletions cut 7 bases from V and 5 bases from J, with 8 bases between. The CDR3 runs 10 residues. The V gene's germline CDR1 is SQVTM and CDR2 ANQGSEA. CDR3 protein: CSGREETQYF. CDR3 coding DNA: TGCAGCGGCCGAGAGGAGACCCAGTACTTC.

This clone was picked up a small number of times. The chain joins TRBV28 to TRBJ1-2; 10 bases map to TRBD1. This CDR3 spans 14 amino acids. Germline assignment: CDR1 MDHEN and CDR2 SYDVKM. After removal of 4 bases from V and 4 bases from J, the junction contained 3 bases not matched to a gene. For the CDR3, the DNA is TGTGCCAGCAGTTCCCGGACAGGGGGCTATGGCTACACCTTC. This translates into CASSSRTGGYGYTF.

This chain links TRBV2 with TRBJ2-1; the match to TRBD2 covers 7 bases. This CDR3 has 15 residues. Germline CDR1 reads SNHLY; CDR2 reads FYNNEI. V trimming: 1 base; J trimming: 6 bases; junction bases outside the gene matches: 6. The CDR3 DNA sequence: TGTGCCAGCAGTGAAGTGATAGCGGGCCCCAATGAGCAGTTCTTC. It specifies CASSEVIAGPNEQFF.

V and J are TRBV20-1 and TRBJ1-2; D is unresolved. Germline CDR1 DFQATT, CDR2 SNEGSKA (reference sequence). CDR3 size: 11 residues. Trimming removed 2 bases from V and 6 bases from J, with 7 bases in between. CDR3 protein: CSARQADGYTF. The DNA of the CDR3 is TGCAGTGCTAGACAGGCCGATGGCTACACCTTC.

V and J are TRBV29-1 and TRBJ2-7; 7 bases are shared with TRBD1. This CDR3 has 13 amino acids. Trimming at V came to 4 bases and at J to 3 bases, leaving 6 bases not matched to a gene. Germline V gene lookup returns CDR1 SQVTM and CDR2 ANQGSEA. The DNA of the CDR3 is TGCAGCGTTGTGGTGGGGGACAGCTACGAGCAGTACGTC. Protein: CSVVVGDSYEQYV.

V is TRBV7-9 and J is TRBJ2-7; TRBD2 is a possible D gene (6 bases). Germline V lookup: CDR1 SEHNR, CDR2 FQNEAQ (reference sequence). CDR3 length equals 14 residues. V was shortened by 5 bases and J by 0 bases, with 11 bases between the two germline ends. The CDR3 region has the DNA TGTGCCAGCAGCCCGGACTATCCCTCCTACGAGCAGTACGTC. Amino acid sequence: CASSPDYPSYEQYV.

The chain couples TRBV28 to TRBJ2-7; 7 bases agree with TRBD2. The CDR3 has 16 amino acids. Germline trimming cut 3 bases from V and 0 bases from J; bases unmatched to any gene: 8. Germline CDR1 is MDHEN and CDR2 is SYDVKM. The CDR3 spells CASSFSLADFSYEQYF. Here the CDR3 DNA reads TGTGCCAGCAGTTTTAGTCTAGCGGATTTCTCCTACGAGCAGTACTTC.

V is TRBV19 and J is TRBJ1-5; 7 bases are shared with TRBD1. This CDR3 comprises 13 residues. Germline lookup yields CDR1 LNHDA and CDR2 SQIVND (reference sequence). Unmatched junction bases numbered 10, after V lost 10 bases and J lost 7 bases. CDR3 DNA sequence: TGTGCCACCCGTCCCAGGGGGGACCAGCCCCAGCATTTT. It codes for CATRPRGDQPQHF.

V gene TRBV30 combines with J gene TRBJ1-2; D is perhaps TRBD1 (5 bases). This CDR3 has 14 amino acids. Germline values: CDR1 GTSNPN, CDR2 SVGIG (reference sequence). Between the trimmed V and J ends, which lost 1 base and 3 bases, there was a span of 12 bases. The DNA of the CDR3 is TGTGCCTGGAGTGAAAGGTCGGGGGACTATGGCTACACCTTC. It codes for CAWSERSGDYGYTF.

The J gene is TRBJ1-4, the V gene TRBV7-3, with D possibly matching TRBD1 (6 bases). The CDR3 length is 14 residues. Germline loops: CDR1 SGHTA, CDR2 FQGTGA. Trimming left V 3 bases short and J 7 bases short, with 12 bases between. The CDR3 DNA reads TGTGCCAGCAGCTTGGACAGTACCGGTGAAAAACTGTTTTTT. Protein product: CASSLDSTGEKLFF.

The genes are TRBV19 and TRBJ2-3; the match to TRBD2 covers 14 bases. The CDR3 covers 18 residues. Trimming cost V 3 bases and J 0 bases; bases outside gene matches: 5. CDR1 is LNHDA, CDR2 SQIVND, per germline (reference sequence). The CDR3 DNA reads as TGTGCCAGTAGTATTGGACTAGCGGGAGGTCGTAGCACAGATACGCAGTATTTT. Its translation: CASSIGLAGGRSTDTQYF.

V is TRBV2 and J is TRBJ2-2; 9 bases line up with TRBD2. After removal of 5 bases from V and 3 bases from J, the junction contained 7 bases not matched to a gene. Germline-derived CDR1 and CDR2 are SNHLY and FYNNEI. The CDR3 is made up of 16 amino acids. Written as DNA, the CDR3 is TGTGCCAGCAGTCCCAGGACTAGCGTGGACACCGGGGAGCTGTTTTTT. It yields the protein CASSPRTSVDTGELFF.

This chain joins TRBV6-5 and TRBJ1-1, with a weak D call TRBD1 (6 bases). Germline lookup yields CDR1 MNHEY and CDR2 SVGAGI. V was clipped by 6 bases and J by 4 bases, with 15 bases between them. There are 14 residues in the CDR3. The CDR3 DNA follows: TGTGCCAGCAGCCGAGGGGGGGTCGGCACTGAAGCTTTCTTT. Translating gives CASSRGGVGTEAFF.